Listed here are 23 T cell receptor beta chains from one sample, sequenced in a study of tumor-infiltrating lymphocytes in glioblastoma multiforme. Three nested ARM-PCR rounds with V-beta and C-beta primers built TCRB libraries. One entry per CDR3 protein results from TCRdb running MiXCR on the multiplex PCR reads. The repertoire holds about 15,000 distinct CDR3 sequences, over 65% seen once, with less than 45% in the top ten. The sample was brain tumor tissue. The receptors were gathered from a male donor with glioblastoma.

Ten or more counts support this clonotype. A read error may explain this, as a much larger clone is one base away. In DNA form, the CDR3 reads TGTGCCAGCAGTAGAACCGGGACTAGCGGGTGTTATCACTTC. This translates into CASSRTGTSGCYHF. This rearrangement joins TRBV4-2 to TRBJ2-7; 12 nucleotides agree with TRBD2. Germline lookup yields CDR1 LGHNA and CDR2 YNFKEQ. The CDR3 is 14 residues long.

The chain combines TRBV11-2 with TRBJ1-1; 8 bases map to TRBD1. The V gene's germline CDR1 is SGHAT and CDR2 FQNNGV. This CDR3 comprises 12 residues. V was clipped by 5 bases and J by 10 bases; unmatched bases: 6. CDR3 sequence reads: CASSTLQGVAFF. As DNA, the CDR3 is TGTGCCAGCAGCACACTACAGGGGGTAGCTTTCTTT.

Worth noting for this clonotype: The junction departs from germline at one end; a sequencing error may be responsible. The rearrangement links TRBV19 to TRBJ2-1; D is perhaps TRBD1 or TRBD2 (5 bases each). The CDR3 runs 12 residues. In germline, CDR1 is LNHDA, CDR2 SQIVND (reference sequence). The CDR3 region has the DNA TGTGCCAGTAGTAACAACAGGTGGGAGCCGTTCTTC. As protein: CASSNNRWEPFF.

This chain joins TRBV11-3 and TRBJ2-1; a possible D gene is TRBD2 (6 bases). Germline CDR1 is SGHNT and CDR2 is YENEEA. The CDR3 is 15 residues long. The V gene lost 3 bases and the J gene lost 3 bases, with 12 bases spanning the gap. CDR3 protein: CASSLGDSGYNEQFF. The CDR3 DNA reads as TGTGCCAGCAGCTTGGGGGACTCTGGCTACAATGAGCAGTTCTTC. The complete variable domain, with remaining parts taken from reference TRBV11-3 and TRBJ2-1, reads EAGVVQSPRYKIIEKKQPVAFWCNPISGHNTLYWYLQNLGQGPELLIRYENEEAVDDSQLPKDRFSAERLKGVDSTLKIQPAELGDSAVYLCASSLGDSGYNEQFFGPGTRLTVL.

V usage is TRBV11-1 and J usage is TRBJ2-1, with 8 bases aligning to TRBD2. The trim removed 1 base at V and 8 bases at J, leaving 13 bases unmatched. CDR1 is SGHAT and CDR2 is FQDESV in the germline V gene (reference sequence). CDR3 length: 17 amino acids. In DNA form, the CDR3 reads TGTGCCAGCAGCTTAGACGTGGGAGCGGGAGCGGGCGATGAGCAGTTCTTC. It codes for CASSLDVGAGAGDEQFF. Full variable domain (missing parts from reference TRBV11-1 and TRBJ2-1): EAEVAQSPRYKITEKSQAVAFWCDPISGHATLYWYRQILGQGPELLVQFQDESVVDDSQLPKDRFSAERLKGVDSTLKIQPAELGDSAMYLCASSLDVGAGAGDEQFFGPGTRLTVL.

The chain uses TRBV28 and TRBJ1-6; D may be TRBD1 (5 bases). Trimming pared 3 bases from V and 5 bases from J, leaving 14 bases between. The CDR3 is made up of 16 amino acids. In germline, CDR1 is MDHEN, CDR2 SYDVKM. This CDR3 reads CASSFRGLGHNSPLHF. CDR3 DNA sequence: TGTGCCAGCAGTTTTAGGGGTCTCGGACATAATTCACCCCTCCACTTT.

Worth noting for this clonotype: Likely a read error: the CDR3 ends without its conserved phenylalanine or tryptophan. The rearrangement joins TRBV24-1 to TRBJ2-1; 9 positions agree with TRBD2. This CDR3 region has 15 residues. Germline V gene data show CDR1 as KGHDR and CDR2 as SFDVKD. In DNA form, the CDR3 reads TGTGCCACAAGTGAAGGTCTAGTAGCGGGAGATGAGCAGTTCTTG. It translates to CATSEGLVAGDEQFL.

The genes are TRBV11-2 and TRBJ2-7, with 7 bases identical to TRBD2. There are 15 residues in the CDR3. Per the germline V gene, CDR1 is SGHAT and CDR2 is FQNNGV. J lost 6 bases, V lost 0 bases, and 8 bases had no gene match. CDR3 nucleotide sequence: TGTGCCAGCAGCTTAGATCGAGGACTAGGGCGCGAGCAGTACTTC. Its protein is CASSLDRGLGREQYF.

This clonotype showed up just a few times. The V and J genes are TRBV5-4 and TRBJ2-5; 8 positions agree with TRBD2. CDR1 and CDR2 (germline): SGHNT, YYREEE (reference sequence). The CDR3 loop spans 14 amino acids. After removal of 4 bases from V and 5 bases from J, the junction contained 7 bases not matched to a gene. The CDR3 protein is CASSTGREVETQYF. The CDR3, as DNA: TGTGCCAGCAGCACCGGGCGGGAGGTCGAGACCCAGTACTTC.

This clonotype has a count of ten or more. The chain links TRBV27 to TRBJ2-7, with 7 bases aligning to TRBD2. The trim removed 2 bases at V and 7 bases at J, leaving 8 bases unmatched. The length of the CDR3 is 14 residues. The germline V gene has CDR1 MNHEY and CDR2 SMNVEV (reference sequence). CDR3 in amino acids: CASSLAGTTQEQYF. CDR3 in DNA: TGTGCCAGCAGTTTAGCCGGGACTACGCAAGAGCAGTACTTC.

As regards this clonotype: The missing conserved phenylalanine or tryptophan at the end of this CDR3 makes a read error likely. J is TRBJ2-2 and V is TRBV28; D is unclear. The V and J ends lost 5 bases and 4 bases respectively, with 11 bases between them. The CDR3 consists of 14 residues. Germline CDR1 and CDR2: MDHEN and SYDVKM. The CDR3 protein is CASSRPRGTGELFS. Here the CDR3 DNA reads TGTGCCAGCAGTCGGCCTCGAGGCACCGGGGAGCTGTTTTCT.

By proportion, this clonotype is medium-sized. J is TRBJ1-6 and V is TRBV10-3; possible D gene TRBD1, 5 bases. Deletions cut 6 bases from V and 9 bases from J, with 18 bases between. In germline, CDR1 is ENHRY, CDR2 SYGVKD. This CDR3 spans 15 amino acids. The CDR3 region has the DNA TGTGCCATCAGCTCGTCCGGGGGTTGGGGTTCACCCCTCCACTTT. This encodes CAISSSGGWGSPLHF.

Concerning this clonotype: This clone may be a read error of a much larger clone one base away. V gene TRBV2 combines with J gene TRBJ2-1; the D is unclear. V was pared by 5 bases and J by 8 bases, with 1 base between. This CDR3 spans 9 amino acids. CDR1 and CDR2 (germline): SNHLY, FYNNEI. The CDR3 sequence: CASSYEQFF. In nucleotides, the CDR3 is TGTGCCAGCAGTTATGAGCAGTTCTTC.

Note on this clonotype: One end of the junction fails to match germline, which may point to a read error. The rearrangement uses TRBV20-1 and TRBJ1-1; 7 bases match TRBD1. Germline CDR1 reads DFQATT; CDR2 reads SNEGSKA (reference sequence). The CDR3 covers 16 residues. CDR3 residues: CSAGDAAGTANTEAFF. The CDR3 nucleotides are TGCAGTGCTGGAGATGCTGCCGGGACAGCGAACACTGAAGCTTTCTTT.

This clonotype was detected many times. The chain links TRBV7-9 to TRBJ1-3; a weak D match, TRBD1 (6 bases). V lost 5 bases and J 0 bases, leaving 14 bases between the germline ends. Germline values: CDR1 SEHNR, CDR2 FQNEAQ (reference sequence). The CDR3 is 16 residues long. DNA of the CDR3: TGTGCCAGCAGCCACTGGGACACCACCTCTGGAAACACCATATATTTT. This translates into CASSHWDTTSGNTIYF.

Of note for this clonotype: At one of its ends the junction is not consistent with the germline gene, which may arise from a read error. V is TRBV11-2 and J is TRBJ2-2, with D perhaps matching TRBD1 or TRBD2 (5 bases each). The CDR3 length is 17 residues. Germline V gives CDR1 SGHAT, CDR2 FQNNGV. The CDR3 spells CASSSRVQGQDTGELPF. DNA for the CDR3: TGTGCCAGCAGCTCGAGGGTTCAGGGTCAGGACACCGGGGAGCTGCCTTTT. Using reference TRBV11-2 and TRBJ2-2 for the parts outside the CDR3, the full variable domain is EAGVAQSPRYKIIEKRQSVAFWCNPISGHATLYWYQQILGQGPKLLIQFQNNGVVDDSQLPKDRFSAERLKGVDSTLKIQPAKLEDSAVYLCASSSRVQGQDTGELPFGEGSRLTVL.

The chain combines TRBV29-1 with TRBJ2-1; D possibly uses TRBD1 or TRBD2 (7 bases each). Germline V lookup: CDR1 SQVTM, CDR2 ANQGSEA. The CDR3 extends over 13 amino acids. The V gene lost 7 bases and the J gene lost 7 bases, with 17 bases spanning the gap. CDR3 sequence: CSASRQGGNEQFF. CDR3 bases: TGCAGCGCTTCCAGACAGGGAGGGAATGAGCAGTTCTTC.

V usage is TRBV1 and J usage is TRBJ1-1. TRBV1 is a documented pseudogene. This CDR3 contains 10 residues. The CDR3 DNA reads TGCGCTAGAGGTGCGGTTGAAGCTTTCTTT. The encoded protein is CARGAVEAFF.

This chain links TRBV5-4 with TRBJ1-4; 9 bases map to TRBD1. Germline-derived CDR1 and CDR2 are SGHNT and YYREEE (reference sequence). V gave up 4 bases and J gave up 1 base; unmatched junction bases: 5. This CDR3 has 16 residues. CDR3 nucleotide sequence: TGTGCCAGCAGCCCGGGACAGGGTGGAACTAATGAAAAACTGTTTTTT. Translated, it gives CASSPGQGGTNEKLFF.

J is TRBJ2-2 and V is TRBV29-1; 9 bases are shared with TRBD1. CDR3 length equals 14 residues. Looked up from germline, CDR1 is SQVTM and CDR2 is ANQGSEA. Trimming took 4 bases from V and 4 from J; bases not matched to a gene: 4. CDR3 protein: CSVGDRGTTGELFF. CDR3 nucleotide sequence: TGCAGCGTTGGCGACAGGGGGACCACCGGGGAGCTGTTTTTT.

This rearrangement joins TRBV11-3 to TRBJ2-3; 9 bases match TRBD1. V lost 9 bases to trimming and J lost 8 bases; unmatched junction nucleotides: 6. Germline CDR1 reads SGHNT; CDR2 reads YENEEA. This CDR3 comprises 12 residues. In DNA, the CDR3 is TGTGCCAGTTCACAGGGGGCGACTACGCAGTATTTT. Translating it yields CASSQGATTQYF.

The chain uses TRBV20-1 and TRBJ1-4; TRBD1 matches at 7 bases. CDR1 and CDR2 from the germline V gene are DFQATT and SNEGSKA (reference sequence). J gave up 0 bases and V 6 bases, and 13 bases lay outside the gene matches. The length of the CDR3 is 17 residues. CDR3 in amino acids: CSADTGQADATNEKLFF. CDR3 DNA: TGCAGTGCCGATACCGGACAGGCGGACGCAACTAATGAAAAACTGTTTTTT.

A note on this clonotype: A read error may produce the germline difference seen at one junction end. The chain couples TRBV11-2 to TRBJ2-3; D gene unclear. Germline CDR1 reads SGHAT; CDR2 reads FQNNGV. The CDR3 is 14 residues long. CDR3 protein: CSSRPRHFTDTQYF. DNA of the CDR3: TGTTCCAGCCGCCCGAGACATTTCACAGATACGCAGTATTTT.